Detailed here is one T cell receptor beta chain. The antigen remains unidentified. With a much larger clone just one base away, this may be a read error. The data stem from a study of T cells in Graves' hyperthyroidism and ophthalmopathy. Study-level results: Model output signaled ophthalmopathy a median about seven months ahead of onset.

Germline V lookup: CDR1 LNHNV, CDR2 YYDKDF (reference sequence). The CDR3 spans 17 residues. V was shortened by 2 bases and J by 9 bases, with 20 bases between the two germline ends. Amplified regions were TCR beta CDR3 sequences from RNA transcripts. HTBI primers were employed in a first-round RT-PCR of the TCR CDR3. TCRdb fed the multiplex PCR reads into MiXCR, producing one record per CDR3 protein. The table lists approximately 400,000 distinct CDR3 sequences, 15% to 19% of them singletons. The specimen sequenced was blood. The TCR originated in a woman aged 18-29 years with Graves' hyperthyroidism. The chain links TRBV15 to TRBJ1-6; TRBD1 might be the D (5 bases). DNA for the CDR3: TGTGCCACCAGCAGACTACCATCCCCGACAGTAGGTTCACCCCTCCACTTT. Amino acids: CATSRLPSPTVGSPLHF.